The subject of this entry is one T cell receptor (beta chain). PCR was performed a second time for about 6 to 11 cycles using a sample-barcoded 5' primer and a J-beta primer mix. Each cDNA molecule was tagged by a template-switch adaptor with 12 random nucleotides. TCRdb re-derived calls from the 5' RACE reads in MiXCR, one entry per CDR3 protein. The sample lists hundreds of thousands of distinct CDR3 sequences, roughly 25% occurring once. The data are from a study of blood T cells in healthy people across ages. Germline assignment: CDR1 KGHSH and CDR2 LQKENI. V lost 3 bases to trimming and J lost 6 bases, with 9 bases between them. The CDR3 runs 12 residues. These data were also filed under a second study, of T cells of mothers and their children.

The sequenced sample was blood. This clonotype originated in a boy younger than 18 in good health. The chain carries TRBV18 and TRBJ2-7; a weak D match, TRBD1 (6 bases). The CDR3 spells CASSPTGIEQYF. The CDR3 nucleotides are TGTGCCAGCTCACCGACAGGTATCGAGCAGTACTTC.